These 16 T cell receptor beta chains were sequenced from one sample in a study of patients and donors after allogeneic stem cell transplantation. TCRdb ran MiXCR on the RT-PCR reads and lists one entry per CDR3 protein. The sample consists of roughly 940,000 distinct CDR3 sequences, 15% to 20% of them appearing once. Source material: blood, either unsorted or a sorted T cell fraction (not recorded which). Receptor source: a human donor who was either an allogeneic HSCT recipient or a stem cell or donor lymphocyte infusion donor (not recorded which). It is not recorded whose cells these are; they may come from a transplant donor.

V usage is TRBV21-1 and J usage is TRBJ2-5; the table's D gene call, TRBD2, was not cross checked with the DNA. TRBV21-1 is deemed a pseudogene. The CDR3 totals 18 residues. The CDR3 loop reads CASSKGVRDGRSQETQYF. The DNA for the CDR3 is TGTGCCAGCAGCAAAGGGGTACGGGACGGCCGATCTCAAGAGACCCAGTACTTC.

The chain recombines TRBV7-2 with TRBJ2-2; the D gene could be TRBD1 or TRBD2 (6 bases each). Trimming removed 2 bases at V and 1 base at J, with 14 bases between. Germline V gene data show CDR1 as SGHTA and CDR2 as FQGNSA. This CDR3 region has 17 residues. Written as DNA, the CDR3 is TGTGCCAGCAGCTTATTTTCGGGGGCCGGGAACACCGGGGAGCTGTTTTTT. Translation gives CASSLFSGAGNTGELFF.

This clonotype showed up just a few times. V gene TRBV7-9 combines with J gene TRBJ2-1; 10 positions match TRBD2. This CDR3 is built from 15 residues. V lost 5 bases, J lost 4 bases, and 5 bases stayed unmatched. CDR1 SEHNR and CDR2 FQNEAQ come from the germline V gene (reference sequence). CDR3: CASSPSGRDYNEQFF. CDR3 nucleotides: TGTGCCAGCAGCCCCAGCGGGAGGGATTACAATGAGCAGTTCTTC.

This chain joins TRBV2 and TRBJ1-3, with TRBD1 identical over 7 bases. Germline lookup yields CDR1 SNHLY and CDR2 FYNNEI. The CDR3 extends over 16 amino acids. The trim removed 1 base at V and 3 bases at J, leaving 6 bases unmatched. In nucleotides, the CDR3 is TGTGCCAGCAGTGAAGTCGGGACAGTCTTTGGAAACACCATATATTTT. As protein: CASSEVGTVFGNTIYF. Full variable domain (missing parts from reference TRBV2 and TRBJ1-3): EPEVTQTPSHQVTQMGQEVILRCVPISNHLYFYWYRQILGQKVEFLVSFYNNEISEKSEIFDDQFSVERPDGSNFTLKIRSTKLEDSAMYFCASSEVGTVFGNTIYFGEGSWLTVV.

Only a few counts were recorded for this clonotype. This chain uses TRBV12-3 or TRBV12-4 with TRBJ1-5, with D possibly matching TRBD1 (5 bases). Deletions cut 3 bases from V and 1 base from J, with 10 bases between. The CDR3 has 15 residues. The CDR3 loop reads CASSLGDGSNQPQHF. The CDR3 region has the DNA TGTGCCAGCAGTTTGGGGGACGGAAGCAATCAGCCCCAGCATTTT.

The chain couples TRBV12-3 or TRBV12-4 to TRBJ2-7; tentatively, D is TRBD1 (6 bases). Deletions cut 5 bases from V and 0 bases from J, with 14 bases between. The CDR3 sequence is 15 residues long. The CDR3 DNA is TGTGCCAGCAGTCCAAAGGACAGTAGCTCCTACGAGCAGTACTTC. Translating it yields CASSPKDSSSYEQYF.

The chain recombines TRBV12-3 or TRBV12-4 with TRBJ1-2, with D hard to call. The CDR3 spans 14 residues. Trimming removed 9 bases at V and 4 bases at J, with 18 bases between. Here the CDR3 reads CASRSPWAAYGYTF. The CDR3 DNA is TGTGCCAGTCGATCACCCTGGGCGGCCTATGGCTACACCTTC.

The chain combines TRBV6-1 with TRBJ2-7; D gene ambiguous. Looked up from germline, CDR1 is MNHNS and CDR2 is SASEGT. Trimming removed 2 bases from V and 4 bases from J, with 12 bases in between. The CDR3 totals 14 residues. The DNA for the CDR3 is TGTGCCAGCAGTGAACTAAACGTTTCTTACGAGCAGTACTTC. It yields the protein CASSELNVSYEQYF.

The chain joins TRBV12-3 or TRBV12-4 to TRBJ1-1; the D is unclear. The CDR3 spans 15 residues. The V end was cut by 5 bases, the J end by 3 bases, with 16 bases between. CDR3 in amino acids: CASSPFNPAYTEAFF. The CDR3 DNA is TGTGCCAGCAGTCCCTTTAATCCGGCGTACACTGAAGCTTTCTTT.

A few counts support this clonotype. The chain employs TRBV2 and TRBJ2-7, with TRBD1 as a possible D gene (5 bases). The germline V gene has CDR1 SNHLY and CDR2 FYNNEI. The CDR3 runs 13 residues. With 7 bases removed from V and 0 bases from J, the gap between germline ends came to 10 bases. The DNA for the CDR3 is TGTGCCAGCAATTACAGGTACTCCTACGAGCAGTACTTC. It encodes CASNYRYSYEQYF.

This chain connects TRBV7-3 to TRBJ1-6; TRBD1 is a possible D gene (5 bases). The germline gives CDR1 SGHTA, CDR2 FQGTGA. V was pared by 1 base and J by 0 bases, with 13 bases between. The CDR3 contains 18 residues. The CDR3 nucleotides are TGTGCCAGCAGCTTAAAGGGGCGGACTAGCTCCTATAATTCACCCCTCCACTTT. The encoded protein is CASSLKGRTSSYNSPLHF. The variable domain in full, completed from reference TRBV7-3 and TRBJ1-6, reads GAGVSQTPSNKVTEKGKYVELRCDPISGHTALYWYRQSLGQGPEFLIYFQGTGAADDSGLPNDRFFAVRPEGSVSTLKIQRTERGDSAVYLCASSLKGRTSSYNSPLHFGNGTRLTVT.

This clonotype was detected a few times. This chain connects TRBV6-2 or TRBV6-3 to TRBJ2-1; 8 positions match TRBD1. From germline, CDR1 is MNHEY and CDR2 SVGEGT. This CDR3 is built from 15 residues. The V segment lost 4 bases and the J segment 6 bases; nucleotides outside the gene matches: 8. The CDR3 region is CASSSRQGPPNEQFF. Here the CDR3 DNA reads TGTGCCAGCAGTTCCAGACAGGGGCCCCCCAATGAGCAGTTCTTC.

In its sample, this clonotype was seen a few times. The chain is built from TRBV13 and TRBJ2-3; 11 bases are shared with TRBD2. V was pared by 1 base and J by 1 base, with 4 bases of the junction left unmatched. Looked up from germline, CDR1 is PRHDT and CDR2 is FYEKMQ (reference sequence). The CDR3 has 17 amino acids. The CDR3 DNA reads as TGTGCCAGCAGCTTAGAGGTAGCGGGAGGGGGCACAGATACGCAGTATTTT. This translates into CASSLEVAGGGTDTQYF. Full variable domain (remainder filled in from reference TRBV13 and TRBJ2-3): AAGVIQSPRHLIKEKRETATLKCYPIPRHDTVYWYQQGPGQDPQFLISFYEKMQSDKGSIPDRFSAQQFSDYHSELNMSSLELGDSALYFCASSLEVAGGGTDTQYFGPGTRLTVL.

This rearrangement joins TRBV21-1 to TRBJ1-2; the listed D gene, TRBD1, was not tested against the DNA. TRBV21-1 is an annotated pseudogene. The CDR3 contains 19 residues. CDR3 bases: TGTGCCAGCAGCAAAGACGAAGAAGGACAGTCGGGGGCCGGCTATGGCTACACCTTC. This codes for CASSKDEEGQSGAGYGYTF.

This clonotype has at least ten counts. The genes are TRBV12-3 or TRBV12-4 and TRBJ2-1, with D unclear. The CDR3 loop spans 11 amino acids. V was clipped by 7 bases and J by 10 bases, with 11 bases between them. This CDR3 is CASNLLREQFF. CDR3 coding DNA: TGTGCCAGCAACCTCCTCCGGGAGCAGTTCTTC.

The chain links TRBV12-3 or TRBV12-4 to TRBJ1-6, with 9 bases lining up with TRBD1. The V segment lost 3 bases and the J segment 9 bases; nucleotides outside the gene matches: 6. CDR3 length: 15 amino acids. The CDR3 sequence is CASSFFGTGTSPLHF. The CDR3 nucleotides read TGTGCCAGCAGTTTTTTCGGGACAGGGACTTCACCCCTCCACTTT.